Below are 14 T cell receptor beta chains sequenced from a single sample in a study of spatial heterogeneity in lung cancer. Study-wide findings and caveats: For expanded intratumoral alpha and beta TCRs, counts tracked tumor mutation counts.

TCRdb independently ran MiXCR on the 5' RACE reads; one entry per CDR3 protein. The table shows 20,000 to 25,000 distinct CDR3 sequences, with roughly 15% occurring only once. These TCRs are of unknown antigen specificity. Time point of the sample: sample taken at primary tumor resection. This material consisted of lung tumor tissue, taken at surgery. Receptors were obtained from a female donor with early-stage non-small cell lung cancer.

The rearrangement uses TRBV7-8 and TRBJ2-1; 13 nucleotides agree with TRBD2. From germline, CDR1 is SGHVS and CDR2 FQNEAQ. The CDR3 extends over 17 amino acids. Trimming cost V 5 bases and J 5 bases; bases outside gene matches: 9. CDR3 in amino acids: CASSRTSGSRPDNEQFF. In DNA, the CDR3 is TGTGCCAGCAGCCGGACTAGCGGGAGTCGTCCGGACAATGAGCAGTTCTTC.

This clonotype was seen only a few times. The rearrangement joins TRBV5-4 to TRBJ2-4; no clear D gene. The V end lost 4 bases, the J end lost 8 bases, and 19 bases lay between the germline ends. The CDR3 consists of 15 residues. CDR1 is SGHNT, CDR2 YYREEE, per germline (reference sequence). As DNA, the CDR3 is TGTGCCAGCAGCAGTCCCACCGGGCCCTCGGACATTCAGTACTTC. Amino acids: CASSSPTGPSDIQYF.

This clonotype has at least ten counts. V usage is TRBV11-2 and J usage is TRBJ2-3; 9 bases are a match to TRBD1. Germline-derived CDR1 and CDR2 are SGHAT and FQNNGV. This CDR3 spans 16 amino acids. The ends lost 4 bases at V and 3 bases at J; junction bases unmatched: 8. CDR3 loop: CASSYLQGARTDTQYF. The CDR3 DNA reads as TGTGCCAGCAGCTACTTACAGGGGGCTAGGACAGATACGCAGTATTTT.

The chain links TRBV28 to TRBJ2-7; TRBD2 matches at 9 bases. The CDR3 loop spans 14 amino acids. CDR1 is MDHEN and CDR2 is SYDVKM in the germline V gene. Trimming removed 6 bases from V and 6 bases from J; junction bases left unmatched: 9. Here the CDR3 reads CASRVSGRQAEQYF. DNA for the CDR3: TGTGCCAGCAGGGTTAGCGGGAGACAGGCCGAGCAGTACTTC.

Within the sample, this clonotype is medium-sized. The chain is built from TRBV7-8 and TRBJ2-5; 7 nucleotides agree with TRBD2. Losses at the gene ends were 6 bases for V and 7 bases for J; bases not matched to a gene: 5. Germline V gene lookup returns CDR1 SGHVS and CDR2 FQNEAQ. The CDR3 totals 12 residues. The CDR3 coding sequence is TGTGCCAGCAGTTCAGAGCGGGGGACCCAGTACTTC. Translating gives CASSSERGTQYF.

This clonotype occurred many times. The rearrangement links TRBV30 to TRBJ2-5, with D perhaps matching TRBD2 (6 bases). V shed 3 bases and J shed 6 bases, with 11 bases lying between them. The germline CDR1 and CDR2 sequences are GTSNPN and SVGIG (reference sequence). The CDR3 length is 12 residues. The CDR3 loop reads CAWREGRKTQYF. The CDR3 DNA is TGTGCCTGGAGGGAGGGTCGGAAGACCCAGTACTTC.

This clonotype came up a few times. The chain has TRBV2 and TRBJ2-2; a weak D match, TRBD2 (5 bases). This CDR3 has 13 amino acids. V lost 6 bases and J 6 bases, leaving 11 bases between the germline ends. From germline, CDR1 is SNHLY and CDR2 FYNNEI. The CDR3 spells CASRRSEAGELFF. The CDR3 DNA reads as TGTGCCAGCAGACGGTCGGAGGCCGGGGAGCTGTTTTTT.

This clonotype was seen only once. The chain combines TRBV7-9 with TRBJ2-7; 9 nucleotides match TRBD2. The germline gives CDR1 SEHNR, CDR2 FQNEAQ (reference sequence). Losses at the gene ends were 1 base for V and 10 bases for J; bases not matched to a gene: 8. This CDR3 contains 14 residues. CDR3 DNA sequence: TGTGCCAGCAGCTTAGGGGTAGCGGGAGTGCGACAGTACTTC. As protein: CASSLGVAGVRQYF.

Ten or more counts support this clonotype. This CDR3 is CASSPQAGGAYEQYF. CDR3 nucleotides: TGTGCCAGCAGCCCCCAAGCGGGGGGTGCCTACGAGCAGTACTTC. The gene calls are TRBV7-6 and TRBJ2-7, with 9 nucleotides matching TRBD2. V dropped 5 bases and J dropped 2; count of bases not matched to a gene: 7. Germline lookup yields CDR1 SGHVS and CDR2 FNYEAQ. The length of the CDR3 is 15 residues.

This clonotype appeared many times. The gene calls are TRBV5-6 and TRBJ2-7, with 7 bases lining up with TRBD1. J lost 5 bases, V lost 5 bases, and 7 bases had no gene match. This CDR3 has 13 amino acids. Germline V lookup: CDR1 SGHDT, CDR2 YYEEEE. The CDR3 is CASRPGQLNEQYF. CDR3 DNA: TGTGCCAGCAGGCCGGGACAGCTTAACGAGCAGTACTTC.

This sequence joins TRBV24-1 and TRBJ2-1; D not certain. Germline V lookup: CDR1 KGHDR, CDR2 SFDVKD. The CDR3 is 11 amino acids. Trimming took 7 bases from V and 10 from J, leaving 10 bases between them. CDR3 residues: CATSLLQEQFF. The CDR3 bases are TGTGCCACCAGCCTCCTGCAAGAGCAGTTCTTC.

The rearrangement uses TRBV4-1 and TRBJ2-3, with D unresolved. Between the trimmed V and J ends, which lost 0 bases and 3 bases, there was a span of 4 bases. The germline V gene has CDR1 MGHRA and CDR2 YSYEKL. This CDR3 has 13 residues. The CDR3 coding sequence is TGCGCCAGCAGCCAAGATAAAACAGATACGCAGTATTTT. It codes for CASSQDKTDTQYF.

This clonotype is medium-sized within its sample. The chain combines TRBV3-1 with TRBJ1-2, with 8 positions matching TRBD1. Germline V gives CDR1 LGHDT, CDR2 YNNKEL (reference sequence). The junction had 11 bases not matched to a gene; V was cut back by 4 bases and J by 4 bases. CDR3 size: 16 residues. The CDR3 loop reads CASSPGPDRAGYGYTF. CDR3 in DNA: TGTGCCAGCAGCCCGGGTCCGGACAGGGCAGGCTATGGCTACACCTTC.

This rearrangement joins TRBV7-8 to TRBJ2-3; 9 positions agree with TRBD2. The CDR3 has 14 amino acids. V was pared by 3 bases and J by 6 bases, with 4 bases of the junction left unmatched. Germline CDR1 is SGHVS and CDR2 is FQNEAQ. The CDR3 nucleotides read TGTGCCAGCAGCTTTAGCGGGAGTGGTGATACGCAGTATTTT. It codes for CASSFSGSGDTQYF.